The 8 T cell receptor beta chains listed next were all sequenced from one sample in a study of T-cell reconstitution after alpha-beta-depleted transplantation in children. Preparing the TCRbeta library involved the use of unique molecular identifiers. TCRdb re-analysed the PCR reads in MiXCR, keeping a single row per CDR3 protein. This sample has some 830,000 distinct CDR3 sequences, with 16% found just once. The sample was PBMCs, mostly from graft donor cells, taken 360 days after TCRalphabeta/CD19-depleted stem cell transplant. The origin of the receptors is a male patient younger than 18 who had a stem cell transplant for acute lymphoblastic leukemia, so the T cells may come from the graft donor.

This clonotype was seen only a few times. The rearrangement uses TRBV18 and TRBJ2-6; D is ambiguous. The V end lost 0 bases, the J end lost 0 bases, and 9 bases lay between the germline ends. Germline CDR1 and CDR2: KGHSH and LQKENI. The CDR3 covers 17 residues. The CDR3 spells CASSPPKANSGANVLTF. The CDR3 DNA follows: TGTGCCAGCTCACCACCGAAGGCAAACTCTGGGGCCAACGTCCTGACTTTC.

The chain's CDR3 is CASSELGVGETQYF. In nucleotides, the CDR3 is TGTGCCAGCAGTGAATTGGGGGTAGGAGAGACCCAGTACTTC. V usage is TRBV25-1 and J usage is TRBJ2-5, with D possibly called TRBD1 or TRBD2 (5 bases each). From germline, CDR1 is MGHDK and CDR2 SYGVNS. Between the trimmed V and J ends, which lost 1 base and 4 bases, there was a span of 10 bases. The CDR3 runs to 14 residues.

This clonotype turned up a few times. This rearrangement joins TRBV29-1 to TRBJ1-5; 8 positions match TRBD1. Germline V lookup: CDR1 SQVTM, CDR2 ANQGSEA. The CDR3 covers 13 residues. The V segment lost 4 bases and the J segment 9 bases; nucleotides outside the gene matches: 8. The CDR3 region is CSVADAGGRPQHF. The CDR3 DNA is TGCAGCGTTGCGGACGCAGGGGGCAGGCCCCAGCATTTT.

This chain links TRBV9 with TRBJ2-6; no reliable D call. The CDR3 is made up of 15 amino acids. With 0 bases removed from V and 0 bases from J, the gap between germline ends came to 4 bases. The germline V gene encodes CDR1 SGDLS and CDR2 YYNGEE. CDR3 in amino acids: CASSVVVSGANVLTF. The CDR3 bases are TGTGCCAGCAGCGTAGTGGTCTCTGGGGCCAACGTCCTGACTTTC.

This clonotype was picked up many times. This sequence joins TRBV10-1 and TRBJ2-1; TRBD1 matches 8 bases. Trimming at V came to 6 bases and at J to 10 bases, leaving 5 bases not matched to a gene. This CDR3 has 12 residues. The germline V gene encodes CDR1 WNHNN and CDR2 SYGVQD (reference sequence). The CDR3 loop is CASRPTGAEQFF. The CDR3 DNA follows: TGCGCCAGCAGGCCGACAGGGGCCGAGCAGTTCTTC.

This clonotype occurred many times. J is TRBJ1-4 and V is TRBV9; D is unclear. V lost 1 base to trimming and J lost 4 bases, with 8 bases between them. This CDR3 has 14 residues. Germline loops: CDR1 SGDLS, CDR2 YYNGEE. This CDR3 reads CASSVRGRNEKLFF. The DNA for the CDR3 is TGTGCCAGCAGCGTACGAGGACGTAATGAAAAACTGTTTTTT.

The chain carries TRBV7-2 and TRBJ2-1; the match to TRBD2 covers 12 bases. From germline, CDR1 is SGHTA and CDR2 FQGNSA. V shed 4 bases, J shed 8 bases, and the junction held 9 bases outside the gene matches. The CDR3 is made up of 16 amino acids. The CDR3 spells CASSSQLAGGPHEQFF. In nucleotides, the CDR3 is TGTGCCAGCAGCTCCCAGCTAGCGGGAGGGCCGCATGAGCAGTTCTTC.

V and J are TRBV4-1 and TRBJ2-3, with unresolved D. Germline lookup yields CDR1 MGHRA and CDR2 YSYEKL. The CDR3 spans 13 residues. Trimming pared 2 bases from V and 5 bases from J, leaving 8 bases between. The CDR3, as DNA: TGCGCCAGCAGCCAACTGCGAGGAGATACGCAGTATTTT. The encoded protein is CASSQLRGDTQYF.